Listed here are 18 T cell receptor beta chains from one sample, sequenced in a study of T cell clones after liver transplantation (dated by TCRdb to between 2018 and 2020). The time point label, as the study defines it: pre-transplant. The library was obtained by the immunoSEQ multiplex PCR assay. TCRdb provides this immuneACCESS table in a form limited to in-frame rearrangements. Some clones are lacking; in checked studies, under half of them reflect an unresolved V gene, and why the rest are absent is not known. Here the sample has tens of thousands of clones; approximately 84% occur a single time. About 8.9% of the sample belongs to the ten largest clones. The input for sequencing was CD4+ T cells from blood, taken before liver transplant. The source is a human donor who received a liver transplant.

The chain recombines TRBV4-3 with TRBJ2-3, with 15 bases matching TRBD2. The CDR3 extends over 19 amino acids. J gave up 0 bases and V 3 bases, and 7 bases lay outside the gene matches. The germline CDR1 and CDR2 sequences are LGHNA and YSLEER. The DNA of the CDR3 is TGCGCCAGCAGCCATCCCGGGGGACTAGCGGGAGGAAGCACAGATACGCAGTATTTT. Its protein product is CASSHPGGLAGGSTDTQYF.

The chain carries TRBV5-1 and TRBJ2-5; 9 bases align to TRBD1. V shed 0 bases, J shed 1 base, and the junction held 1 base outside the gene matches. Germline values: CDR1 SGHRS, CDR2 YFSETQ. There are 15 residues in the CDR3. The CDR3 DNA sequence: TGCGCCAGCAGCTTGGTGGGACAGGGCCAAGAGACCCAGTACTTC. Translated, it gives CASSLVGQGQETQYF.

The chain combines TRBV9 with TRBJ2-5; D might be TRBD2 (6 bases). Germline loops: CDR1 SGDLS, CDR2 YYNGEE. Trimming removed 0 bases at V and 3 bases at J, with 12 bases between. The CDR3 has 15 residues. The CDR3 sequence: CASSVAPGGEETQYF. CDR3 DNA: TGTGCCAGCAGCGTAGCGCCCGGGGGAGAAGAGACCCAGTACTTC.

The V and J genes are TRBV5-4 and TRBJ2-7; 12 bases fit TRBD1. This CDR3 spans 15 amino acids. V trimming: 7 bases; J trimming: 6 bases; junction bases outside the gene matches: 11. CDR1 is SGHNT and CDR2 is YYREEE in the germline V gene (reference sequence). DNA of the CDR3: TGTGCCAGCGCGGGCCGGGGACAGGGGGCCTCCGAGCAGTACTTC. Residues: CASAGRGQGASEQYF.

V usage is TRBV5-4 and J usage is TRBJ2-7; D remains ambiguous. The CDR3 length is 13 residues. Trimming stripped 0 bases from V and 3 bases from J, with 7 bases between. Germline CDR1 and CDR2: SGHNT and YYREEE (reference sequence). The CDR3 sequence is CASSLGRDYEQYF. CDR3 DNA sequence: TGTGCCAGCAGCTTGGGTAGAGACTACGAGCAGTACTTC.

This clone showed up just a few times. The V and J genes are TRBV27 and TRBJ1-2; 8 nucleotides agree with TRBD1. With V trimmed by 6 bases and J by 3 bases, 6 bases remained unmatched. CDR1 MNHEY and CDR2 SMNVEV come from the germline V gene (reference sequence). This CDR3 spans 14 amino acids. CDR3 in amino acids: CASRGGTGYYGYTF. CDR3 coding DNA: TGTGCCAGCAGAGGGGGGACAGGCTACTATGGCTACACCTTC.

The chain combines TRBV19 with TRBJ1-5, with 9 bases aligning to TRBD1. The CDR3 runs to 19 residues. V shed 8 bases, J shed 1 base, and the junction held 18 bases outside the gene matches. CDR1 is LNHDA, CDR2 SQIVND, per germline (reference sequence). Here the CDR3 reads CASCKGGTGQKRSNQPQHF. The CDR3 coding sequence is TGTGCCAGTTGCAAGGGCGGGACAGGGCAAAAAAGAAGCAATCAGCCCCAGCATTTT.

The sample holds a few counts of this clone. The chain links TRBV11-2 to TRBJ1-2; 8 positions agree with TRBD1. J gave up 3 bases and V 5 bases, and 17 bases lay outside the gene matches. The germline V gene encodes CDR1 SGHAT and CDR2 FQNNGV. This CDR3 comprises 18 residues. CDR3 DNA: TGTGCCAGCAGCCGCATTGCTGGGGGCAGGGGGCGGGACTATGGCTACACCTTC. It specifies CASSRIAGGRGRDYGYTF.

This clone was seen only once. The chain links TRBV7-8 to TRBJ1-4; D is undetermined. CDR1 and CDR2 (germline): SGHVS, FQNEAQ. Trimming removed 5 bases at V and 8 bases at J, with 12 bases between. CDR3 length equals 13 residues. The DNA of the CDR3 is TGTGCCAGCAGCCCGGTGGTGGGAGAAAAACTGTTTTTT. This sequence encodes CASSPVVGEKLFF.

The J gene is TRBJ1-6, the V gene TRBV10-3, with D unresolved. This CDR3 has 17 residues. The V and J ends lost 1 base and 0 bases respectively, with 10 bases between them. Germline assignment: CDR1 ENHRY and CDR2 SYGVKD. The CDR3 loop reads CAISELEESSYNSPLHF. DNA of the CDR3: TGTGCCATCAGTGAGTTGGAAGAGAGCTCCTATAATTCACCCCTCCACTTT.

The rearrangement joins TRBV11-1 to TRBJ2-1; D is uncertain. Trimming removed 4 bases at V and 6 bases at J, with 10 bases between. Germline V gene lookup returns CDR1 SGHAT and CDR2 FQDESV (reference sequence). The length of the CDR3 is 13 residues. The CDR3 DNA reads as TGTGCCAGCAGCTCCCCCGGAAGCAATGAGCAGTTCTTC. Its translation: CASSSPGSNEQFF.

The chain couples TRBV25-1 to TRBJ1-1, with D unclear. CDR1 and CDR2 (germline): MGHDK, SYGVNS. V shed 1 base and J shed 3 bases, with 6 bases lying between them. There are 13 residues in the CDR3. The CDR3 bases are TGTGCCAGCAGTGAATTACGGGACACTGAAGCTTTCTTT. Encoded protein: CASSELRDTEAFF.

The sample holds a few counts of this clone. The chain uses TRBV4-3 and TRBJ2-3; the match to TRBD1 covers 8 bases. Germline CDR1 reads LGHNA; CDR2 reads YSLEER. V shed 1 base, J shed 6 bases, and the junction held 6 bases outside the gene matches. The CDR3 spans 15 residues. The chain's CDR3 is CASSQVGQGMDTQYF. Written as DNA, the CDR3 is TGCGCCAGCAGCCAAGTAGGACAGGGAATGGATACGCAGTATTTT.

DNA for the CDR3: TGTGCCAGCAGCTTGGAGATACGGGGGGGCGTCGATGAGCAGTTCTTC. This gives the protein CASSLEIRGGVDEQFF. The chain is built from TRBV5-4 and TRBJ2-1; the match to TRBD2 covers 8 bases. Per germline, CDR1 SGHNT and CDR2 YYREEE (reference sequence). Germline trimming cut 0 bases from V and 8 bases from J; bases unmatched to any gene: 10. The CDR3 has 16 amino acids. The variable domain in full, completed from reference TRBV5-4 and TRBJ2-1, reads ETGVTQSPTHLIKTRGQQVTLRCSSQSGHNTVSWYQQALGQGPQFIFQYYREEENGRGNFPPRFSGLQFPNYSSELNVNALELDDSALYLCASSLEIRGGVDEQFFGPGTRLTVL.

The chain recombines TRBV28 with TRBJ1-5; D is possibly TRBD1 (5 bases). The CDR3 spans 16 residues. Germline CDR1 is MDHEN and CDR2 is SYDVKM. V was clipped by 3 bases and J by 5 bases, with 17 bases between them. The CDR3 DNA reads as TGTGCCAGCAGTTTGGGAGCGGGCGGGGCAGATCAGCCCCAGCATTTT. Translation: CASSLGAGGADQPQHF.

This clone was seen just once. Written as DNA, the CDR3 is TGTGCCAGCACCTATGGGACACAAGTGAACACTGAAGCTTTCTTT. This translates into CASTYGTQVNTEAFF. J is TRBJ1-1 and V is TRBV2, with a possible D match to TRBD1 (6 bases). The CDR3 consists of 15 residues. With 7 bases removed from V and 0 bases from J, the gap between germline ends came to 15 bases. Per germline, CDR1 SNHLY and CDR2 FYNNEI.

The V and J genes are TRBV28 and TRBJ2-1, with TRBD2 identical over 14 bases. Unmatched junction bases numbered 1, after V lost 5 bases and J lost 7 bases. The CDR3 has 14 residues. Germline CDR1 reads MDHEN; CDR2 reads SYDVKM. Here the CDR3 reads CASSGTSGRNEQFF. CDR3 coding DNA: TGTGCCAGCAGTGGGACTAGCGGGAGAAATGAGCAGTTCTTC.

The CDR3 sequence is CASRPRDSDVAFF. The CDR3 nucleotides are TGTGCCAGCAGACCCCGGGACAGTGATGTAGCTTTCTTT. This chain uses TRBV25-1 with TRBJ1-1; 7 positions match TRBD1. Unmatched junction bases numbered 11, after V lost 6 bases and J lost 10 bases. CDR3 length equals 13 residues. Looked up from germline, CDR1 is MGHDK and CDR2 is SYGVNS.